The clone carrying this T cell receptor (beta chain) turned up a few times. Its target is not known. This sample is drawn from a study of T cells after yellow fever vaccination. Study-wide background: Low-cell-number fractions were prepared with SMART-Seq v4 Ultra Low Input.

Via MiXCR, TCRdb re-called the 5' RACE reads, giving one row per CDR3 protein. The sample gives 550,000 to 750,000 distinct CDR3 sequences, roughly 12% of which show up once; more than 13% is in the top ten. General study results and limits: The booster response re-showed most primary clones: roughly 97% CD4, 88% CD8.

The germline CDR1 and CDR2 sequences are SGHTA and FQGNSA. The junction had 9 bases not matched to a gene; V was cut back by 0 bases and J by 0 bases. The CDR3 covers 19 residues. The specimen was PBMCs, collected on the day of the yellow fever booster vaccination. The genes are TRBV7-2 and TRBJ2-1; 9 bases align to TRBD2. This sequence was found in a young man who received the YFV17D yellow fever vaccine. CDR3 amino acids: CASSLASSSGASSYNEQFF. CDR3 DNA: TGTGCCAGCAGCTTAGCCAGTTCTAGCGGGGCCAGCTCCTACAATGAGCAGTTCTTC.